The 27 T cell receptor beta chains below all came from one sample that was sequenced in a study of T cell responses to AZD1222 COVID-19 vaccine (dated by TCRdb to the early 2020s). Library creation used the immunoSEQ multiplex PCR assay. In its TCRdb copy, this immuneACCESS table keeps in-frame sequences only and misses some clones. Where compared with another copy, unresolved V genes explain less than half of these, and the others have no known cause. This sample holds some 140,000 clones; approximately 84% were observed only once. Of the sample, about 4% falls within the top ten clones. The time point label for this specimen denotes: baseline before first vaccination. The sequencing used peripheral blood, collected on day 0 of AZD1222 vaccination. Receptors were obtained from an adult in good health.

V gene TRBV28 combines with J gene TRBJ1-5; D is possibly TRBD1 (5 bases). This CDR3 has 14 amino acids. With 6 bases removed from V and 1 base from J, the gap between germline ends came to 10 bases. Germline V CDR1 and CDR2: MDHEN, SYDVKM. The CDR3 here is CASSSGTSNQPQHF. The CDR3 nucleotides read TGTGCCAGCAGCTCAGGGACCAGCAATCAGCCCCAGCATTTT.

The rearrangement uses TRBV28 and TRBJ1-2; D unclear. The germline V gene encodes CDR1 MDHEN and CDR2 SYDVKM. This CDR3 spans 15 amino acids. V dropped 3 bases and J dropped 0 bases, with 11 bases sitting between them. The CDR3 region has the DNA TGTGCCAGCAGTTTTATCTCAACTTCTAACTATGGCTACACCTTC. This codes for CASSFISTSNYGYTF.

The chain links TRBV6-1 to TRBJ1-2; D not resolved. Germline assignment: CDR1 MNHNS and CDR2 SASEGT. This CDR3 has 15 amino acids. Trimming took off 1 base at V and 7 bases at J, with 16 bases between the two ends. The CDR3: CASSEVPDNPGGYTF. The CDR3 DNA follows: TGTGCCAGCAGTGAAGTCCCTGACAACCCGGGTGGCTACACCTTC.

This chain joins TRBV14 and TRBJ1-2; perhaps TRBD1 as D (5 bases). Germline V gene sequence: CDR1 SGHDN, CDR2 FVKESK. CDR3 length: 15 amino acids. Trimming took 1 base from V and 4 from J, leaving 13 bases between them. Here the CDR3 reads CASSQGTGRSYGYTF. The DNA of the CDR3 is TGTGCCAGCAGCCAAGGTACAGGTCGGAGCTATGGCTACACCTTC.

The rearrangement uses TRBV5-1 and TRBJ1-1, with TRBD1 identical over 9 bases. This CDR3 contains 14 residues. CDR1 and CDR2 from the germline V gene are SGHRS and YFSETQ. V lost 3 bases to trimming and J lost 5 bases; unmatched junction nucleotides: 5. Written as DNA, the CDR3 is TGCGCCAGCAGCTCACAGGGGGCGGGGACTGAAGCTTTCTTT. Its protein is CASSSQGAGTEAFF.

This clone occurred a few times. The chain links TRBV7-2 to TRBJ2-3; possible D gene TRBD2, 7 bases. There are 15 residues in the CDR3. Trimming stripped 6 bases from V and 2 bases from J, with 15 bases between. CDR1 is SGHTA, CDR2 FQGNSA, per germline. The CDR3 here is CASRGGGLPTDTQYF. The CDR3 DNA is TGTGCCAGCAGGGGAGGGGGACTTCCCACAGATACGCAGTATTTT. Full variable domain (remainder filled in from reference TRBV7-2 and TRBJ2-3): GAGVSQSPSNKVTEKGKDVELRCDPISGHTALYWYRQSLGQGLEFLIYFQGNSAPDKSGLPSDRFSAERTGGSVSTLTIQRTQQEDSAVYLCASRGGGLPTDTQYFGPGTRLTVL.

The chain combines TRBV29-1 with TRBJ1-1; D unresolved. The CDR3 totals 13 residues. Between the trimmed V and J ends, which lost 3 bases and 1 base, there was a span of 9 bases. Germline lookup yields CDR1 SQVTM and CDR2 ANQGSEA. The CDR3 DNA is TGCAGCGTTGAGAATAGACAGAACACTGAAGCTTTCTTT. It codes for CSVENRQNTEAFF.

V and J are TRBV28 and TRBJ1-1; D is perhaps TRBD1 (5 bases). Germline V gene data show CDR1 as MDHEN and CDR2 as SYDVKM. The ends were cut back, 6 bases at V and 4 bases at J, with 24 bases in the middle. The CDR3 covers 17 residues. CDR3 sequence: CASSQAEGLQGGTEAFF. In DNA form, the CDR3 reads TGTGCCAGCAGCCAGGCGGAGGGCCTTCAGGGTGGCACTGAAGCTTTCTTT.

V gene TRBV28 combines with J gene TRBJ2-2; 14 positions agree with TRBD2. From germline, CDR1 is MDHEN and CDR2 SYDVKM. V dropped 5 bases and J dropped 6; count of bases not matched to a gene: 5. The CDR3 is made up of 16 amino acids. CDR3 protein: CASSLRTSGGPGELFF. CDR3 in DNA: TGTGCCAGCAGTCTCCGGACTAGCGGGGGGCCCGGGGAGCTGTTTTTT.

This clone appeared a single time. The gene calls are TRBV5-1 and TRBJ2-7; D remains ambiguous. Germline V CDR1 and CDR2: SGHRS, YFSETQ. This CDR3 is built from 13 residues. V was clipped by 0 bases and J by 6 bases, with 10 bases between them. The CDR3 region is CASSLEFRGEQYF. In DNA, the CDR3 is TGCGCCAGCAGCTTGGAGTTTCGAGGCGAGCAGTACTTC.

A single count supports this clone. This chain connects TRBV28 to TRBJ1-6, with unresolved D. The CDR3 is 14 residues long. Germline V gene lookup returns CDR1 MDHEN and CDR2 SYDVKM. V lost 3 bases and J 7 bases, leaving 10 bases between the germline ends. The DNA of the CDR3 is TGTGCCAGCAGTTTCCGAGTAAGGAATTCACCCCTCCACTTT. This codes for CASSFRVRNSPLHF.

The chain couples TRBV2 to TRBJ2-5; 12 nucleotides agree with TRBD2. CDR3 size: 15 residues. J was trimmed by 5 bases and V by 4 bases; bases with no gene match: 5. Germline V CDR1 and CDR2: SNHLY, FYNNEI. CDR3 amino acids: CASSGGLAGRETQYF. The DNA of the CDR3 is TGTGCCAGCAGTGGCGGACTAGCGGGGCGGGAGACCCAGTACTTC.

A note on this clone: At the DNA level, this CDR3 is encoded by other sequences in the same sample as well. CDR3 sequence reads: CASSRTGGNTEAFF. DNA of the CDR3: TGTGCCAGCAGCCGTACAGGGGGGAACACTGAAGCTTTCTTT. The rearrangement uses TRBV7-2 and TRBJ1-1, with 8 bases that match TRBD1. The CDR3 loop spans 14 amino acids. CDR1 is SGHTA, CDR2 FQGNSA, per germline. Trimming at V came to 5 bases and at J to 1 base, leaving 3 bases not matched to a gene.

V and J are TRBV27 and TRBJ1-4; 8 bases fit TRBD1. In germline, CDR1 is MNHEY, CDR2 SMNVEV (reference sequence). J was trimmed by 0 bases and V by 7 bases; bases with no gene match: 10. The CDR3 covers 17 residues. The CDR3 reads CASTPGAGGATNEKLFF. CDR3 DNA: TGTGCCAGCACCCCAGGGGCAGGGGGCGCAACTAATGAAAAACTGTTTTTT. Full variable domain (rest looked up from reference TRBV27 and TRBJ1-4): EAQVTQNPRYLITVTGKKLTVTCSQNMNHEYMSWYRQDPGLGLRQIYYSMNVEVTDKGDVPEGYKVSRKEKRNFPLILESPSPNQTSLYFCASTPGAGGATNEKLFFGSGTQLSVL.

This chain connects TRBV9 to TRBJ2-3; D is ambiguous. V was clipped by 3 bases and J by 2 bases, with 4 bases between them. Looked up from germline, CDR1 is SGDLS and CDR2 is YYNGEE. The CDR3 covers 12 residues. CDR3 in amino acids: CASSAPTDTQYF. Written as DNA, the CDR3 is TGTGCCAGCAGCGCTCCCACAGATACGCAGTATTTT.

This sequence joins TRBV6-1 and TRBJ1-2, with 9 bases matching TRBD1. V lost 2 bases to trimming and J lost 6 bases; unmatched junction nucleotides: 13. From germline, CDR1 is MNHNS and CDR2 SASEGT. The CDR3 loop spans 17 amino acids. CDR3 sequence: CASSEQPITQGANGYTF. The CDR3 DNA sequence: TGTGCCAGCAGTGAACAGCCGATTACACAGGGGGCGAATGGCTACACCTTC.

The V gene is TRBV5-1, the J gene TRBJ1-1, with TRBD1 as a possible D gene (6 bases). The V end lost 0 bases, the J end lost 5 bases, and 11 bases lay between the germline ends. Germline values: CDR1 SGHRS, CDR2 YFSETQ. CDR3 size: 14 residues. CDR3 sequence reads: CASSLDRRGTEAFF. The DNA of the CDR3 is TGCGCCAGCAGCTTGGACAGGAGGGGGACTGAAGCTTTCTTT.

This chain joins TRBV9 and TRBJ2-2, with D hard to call. The CDR3 runs to 12 residues. Germline V gene sequence: CDR1 SGDLS, CDR2 YYNGEE. With 2 bases removed from V and 8 bases from J, the gap between germline ends came to 7 bases. CDR3 DNA sequence: TGTGCCAGCAGCGTTCAGTTAGGGGAGCTGTTTTTT. Translating it yields CASSVQLGELFF.

The chain links TRBV9 to TRBJ1-2; 10 positions match TRBD1. V lost 0 bases to trimming and J lost 0 bases; unmatched junction nucleotides: 8. The CDR3 covers 18 residues. The germline V gene has CDR1 SGDLS and CDR2 YYNGEE. CDR3 loop: CASSVGEGQGFSNYGYTF. In DNA, the CDR3 is TGTGCCAGCAGCGTAGGAGAGGGACAGGGGTTTTCTAACTATGGCTACACCTTC.

The chain carries TRBV20-1 and TRBJ1-1, with D perhaps TRBD1 (6 bases). This CDR3 contains 11 residues. From germline, CDR1 is DFQATT and CDR2 SNEGSKA (reference sequence). The germline V and J ends were trimmed by 5 bases and 4 bases, with 8 bases remaining between them. The CDR3 sequence: CSAWTATEAFF. Written as DNA, the CDR3 is TGCAGTGCTTGGACAGCCACTGAAGCTTTCTTT.

The J gene is TRBJ1-6, the V gene TRBV27, with D possibly being TRBD1 (5 bases). Germline assignment: CDR1 MNHEY and CDR2 SMNVEV (reference sequence). V was shortened by 0 bases and J by 5 bases, with 11 bases between the two germline ends. The length of the CDR3 is 16 residues. CDR3 DNA: TGTGCCAGCAGTTTATCAGGGGTGGCTGATAATTCACCCCTCCACTTT. Translation: CASSLSGVADNSPLHF.

The chain recombines TRBV6-2 or TRBV6-3 with TRBJ2-2; 12 bases are shared with TRBD2. This CDR3 comprises 16 residues. Germline trimming cut 4 bases from V and 3 bases from J; bases unmatched to any gene: 3. CDR1 is MNHEY and CDR2 is SVGEGT in the germline V gene. In nucleotides, the CDR3 is TGTGCCAGCAGTTCCCGACTAGCGGGGGACACCGGGGAGCTGTTTTTT. Translation: CASSSRLAGDTGELFF.

The chain couples TRBV9 to TRBJ2-3; D possibly matches TRBD1 or TRBD2 (5 bases each). This CDR3 has 14 amino acids. Germline loops: CDR1 SGDLS, CDR2 YYNGEE. Deletions cut 0 bases from V and 4 bases from J, with 9 bases between. The CDR3 loop is CASSVGDDPDTQYF. The CDR3 DNA sequence: TGTGCCAGCAGCGTAGGGGACGACCCAGATACGCAGTATTTT.

The genes are TRBV3-1 (or the pseudogene TRBV3-2) and TRBJ2-1; weak D call: TRBD2 (7 bases). From germline, CDR1 is LGHDT and CDR2 YNNKEL (reference sequence). V lost 1 base and J 6 bases, leaving 16 bases between the germline ends. The CDR3 totals 16 residues. DNA of the CDR3: TGTGCCAGCAGCCAAGGGGTCACGCGGGGGCCCAATGAGCAGTTCTTC. As protein: CASSQGVTRGPNEQFF.

The chain links TRBV19 to TRBJ2-7, with 9 bases aligning to TRBD1. V shed 3 bases, J shed 6 bases, and the junction held 9 bases outside the gene matches. CDR1 and CDR2 from the germline V gene are LNHDA and SQIVND (reference sequence). This CDR3 spans 15 amino acids. The chain's CDR3 is CASSILGQGVVEQYF. The CDR3 DNA is TGTGCCAGTAGTATTCTGGGACAGGGTGTAGTCGAGCAGTACTTC. Supplemented by reference TRBV19 and TRBJ2-7, the full variable domain reads DGGITQSPKYLFRKEGQNVTLSCEQNLNHDAMYWYRQDPGQGLRLIYYSQIVNDFQKGDIAEGYSVSREKKESFPLTVTSAQKNPTAFYLCASSILGQGVVEQYFGPGTRLTVT.

The CDR3 protein is CASSAGTAYGYTF. The CDR3 nucleotides are TGTGCCAGCAGTGCAGGGACCGCCTATGGCTACACCTTC. V is TRBV2 and J is TRBJ1-2, with D perhaps matching TRBD1 (5 bases). The V gene's germline CDR1 is SNHLY and CDR2 FYNNEI. Trimming stripped 4 bases from V and 4 bases from J, with 10 bases between. The CDR3 totals 13 residues.

CDR3 sequence reads: CASAPSGFPYEQYF. DNA for the CDR3: TGTGCCAGCGCCCCGTCCGGTTTTCCCTACGAGCAGTACTTC. The V call is TRBV19, the J call TRBJ2-7; D is uncertain. CDR1 is LNHDA, CDR2 SQIVND, per germline (reference sequence). This CDR3 contains 14 residues. V lost 9 bases, J lost 2 bases, and 17 bases lay in between.